The 2 T cell receptor beta chains listed next were all sequenced from one sample in a study of T-cell memory formation after mild COVID-19. In TCRdb, the 5' RACE reads were re-called with MiXCR into one record per CDR3 protein. The sample holds roughly 620,000 distinct CDR3 sequences; 15% to 20% are singletons and the top ten take about 12%. Sequencing was carried out using PBMCs or a T cell subset sorted from them (not recorded which). The receptors derive from an adult woman who had mild COVID-19 (a few samples of this study predate the infection). Cell type and time point are not known.

This clonotype was observed a handful of times. The chain carries TRBV24-1 and TRBJ2-1, with D possibly TRBD1 on 6 matching bases. Germline V gene sequence: CDR1 KGHDR, CDR2 SFDVKD. The CDR3 extends over 14 amino acids. V was trimmed by 4 bases and J by 8 bases, leaving 14 bases between them. For the CDR3, the DNA is TGTGCCACCAGTGACCCAGGGGTAAAGGATGAGCAGTTCTTC. Its translation: CATSDPGVKDEQFF.

This chain connects TRBV15 to TRBJ1-1, with 12 bases matching TRBD1. Trimming removed 5 bases from V and 7 bases from J; junction bases left unmatched: 5. Germline CDR1 reads LNHNV; CDR2 reads YYDKDF (reference sequence). The CDR3 is 14 amino acids. In DNA form, the CDR3 reads TGTGCCACCAGCGGGACAGGGGGCTCAGTTGAAGCTTTCTTT. Amino acid sequence: CATSGTGGSVEAFF.